This T cell receptor beta chain was recorded in a study of T cell repertoires in cytomegalovirus infection. Background on the study: Indications of both CMV infection and matching HLA type were provided by public TCR beta signatures. Study-wide findings and caveats: The cumulative frequency of public TCR beta families identified carriers of CMV plus the relevant HLA. What dominated the ex vivo response were HLA-C-restricted CMV-specific TCR beta clonotypes.

Germline CDR1 MNHNS, CDR2 SASEGT. CDR3 length: 14 amino acids. Germline trimming cut 8 bases from V and 5 bases from J; bases unmatched to any gene: 9. TCRdb ran MiXCR on the reads and lists one entry per CDR3 protein. This sample yields 310,000 or so distinct CDR3 sequences, of which roughly 25% are seen a single time; about 15% belongs to the top ten. A remark on this clonotype: The antigen remains undetermined.

The specimen sequenced was PBMCs. The sequence derives from a human donor in good health (CMV status not recorded). Some clones in this sample may be carry-over from other donors' samples. The rearrangement uses TRBV6-1 and TRBJ1-1, with TRBD1 matching 9 bases. The CDR3 sequence: CASLETGGKTEAFF. Here the CDR3 DNA reads TGTGCCAGCCTTGAAACAGGGGGCAAGACTGAAGCTTTCTTT.